Listed here are 18 T cell receptor beta chains from one sample, sequenced in a study of blood T cells in healthy people across ages. Primers used in a second PCR of roughly 6 to 12 cycles were a sample-barcoded 5' primer and a J-beta primer mix. TCRdb independently ran MiXCR on the 5' RACE reads; one entry per CDR3 protein. There are 1,300,000 or so distinct CDR3 sequences in the sample; 59% occur only once, and 5% to 7% lies in the top ten. Sequenced input: blood. These receptors originate from a man between 18 and 29 years old in good health.

This clonotype was observed a handful of times. V is TRBV7-6 and J is TRBJ2-4; no clear D gene. V gave up 1 base and J gave up 0 bases, with 16 bases separating them. The CDR3 contains 18 residues. Germline loops: CDR1 SGHVS, CDR2 FNYEAQ. CDR3 nucleotides: TGTGCCAGCAGCTTAGGGGCCCGGTATGGAAGAGCCAAAAACATTCAGTACTTC. This encodes CASSLGARYGRAKNIQYF.

This chain uses TRBV2 with TRBJ2-1; possible D gene TRBD1, 5 bases. Germline values: CDR1 SNHLY, CDR2 FYNNEI. V lost 3 bases and J 0 bases, leaving 9 bases between the germline ends. This CDR3 is built from 15 residues. The CDR3 nucleotides are TGTGCCAGCAGTGATCACAGGAGCTCCTACAATGAGCAGTTCTTC. As protein: CASSDHRSSYNEQFF.

This clonotype was counted once. This chain links TRBV10-1 with TRBJ2-1; D is uncertain. Deletions cut 5 bases from V and 10 bases from J, with 18 bases between. Per germline, CDR1 WNHNN and CDR2 SYGVQD (reference sequence). This CDR3 comprises 14 residues. The CDR3 DNA sequence: TGCGCCAGCAGTAAGTTTGGGCAGTCCTACGAGCAGTTCTTC. Translated: CASSKFGQSYEQFF.

This sequence joins TRBV3-1 and TRBJ2-1; D is ambiguous. With 8 bases removed from V and 4 bases from J, the gap between germline ends came to 18 bases. CDR3 length: 15 amino acids. Germline values: CDR1 LGHDT, CDR2 YNNKEL (reference sequence). The CDR3 bases are TGTGCCAGCGCCCTCCGACCATCCCTTTACAATGAGCAGTTCTTC. This translates into CASALRPSLYNEQFF.

This rearrangement joins TRBV27 to TRBJ1-4; D might be TRBD1 (5 bases). Germline V gene lookup returns CDR1 MNHEY and CDR2 SMNVEV (reference sequence). The CDR3 has 14 residues. V lost 7 bases and J 8 bases, leaving 17 bases between the germline ends. The CDR3 here is CASILWGDGEKLFF. The CDR3 DNA follows: TGTGCCAGCATCCTATGGGGGGATGGAGAAAAACTGTTTTTT.

Concerning this clonotype itself: Sequence at one end of the junction differs from germline and may be a read error. The chain couples TRBV5-1 to TRBJ2-5; D is uncertain. This CDR3 contains 13 residues. Per the germline V gene, CDR1 is SGHRS and CDR2 is YFSETQ. CDR3 sequence reads: CATSTISTATLYF. The CDR3 DNA is TGCGCCACCTCAACCATTTCAACTGCAACCCTGTACTTC.

This chain links TRBV4-1 with TRBJ1-2; 10 bases align to TRBD1. The ends lost 3 bases at V and 4 bases at J; junction bases unmatched: 8. CDR1 and CDR2 (germline): MGHRA, YSYEKL. This CDR3 is 16 amino acids long. In DNA form, the CDR3 reads TGCGCCAGCAGCCACAGGGGACAGGGGAGGGGCTATGGCTACACCTTC. It is translated as CASSHRGQGRGYGYTF.

The chain recombines TRBV12-3 or TRBV12-4 with TRBJ2-7; D not resolved. The CDR3 is 15 amino acids. V dropped 2 bases and J dropped 3 bases, with 14 bases sitting between them. The CDR3 DNA reads as TGTGCCAGCAGTTTAAGGTCGACCAGAAACTACGAGCAGTACTTC. Translated: CASSLRSTRNYEQYF.

V usage is TRBV6-2 or TRBV6-3 and J usage is TRBJ2-2, with D perhaps matching TRBD1 (5 bases). CDR1 MNHEY and CDR2 SVGEGT come from the germline V gene. This CDR3 is built from 14 residues. V lost 6 bases and J 5 bases, leaving 13 bases between the germline ends. The CDR3, as DNA: TGTGCCAGCAGGCATGCTAGGGGAACCGGGGAGCTGTTTTTT. The encoded protein is CASRHARGTGELFF.

This rearrangement joins TRBV7-9 to TRBJ1-1; 11 positions agree with TRBD1. Trimming took 5 bases from V and 2 from J; bases not matched to a gene: 13. This CDR3 is built from 18 residues. Germline CDR1 is SEHNR and CDR2 is FQNEAQ (reference sequence). DNA for the CDR3: TGTGCCAGCAGCCGAGGGGGGACAGGGGGTTACGGAAACACTGAAGCTTTCTTT. This codes for CASSRGGTGGYGNTEAFF.

The chain carries TRBV10-3 and TRBJ2-3; perhaps D is TRBD1 or TRBD2 (6 bases each). V was trimmed by 4 bases and J by 2 bases, leaving 13 bases between them. CDR3 length equals 15 residues. Per the germline V gene, CDR1 is ENHRY and CDR2 is SYGVKD. The CDR3, as DNA: TGTGCCATCAGTGGAAGGGGGGCCCTCACAGATACGCAGTATTTT. This sequence encodes CAISGRGALTDTQYF.

V and J are TRBV29-1 and TRBJ2-2, with a tentative D call TRBD1 (5 bases). The CDR3 length is 13 residues. V lost 4 bases to trimming and J lost 5 bases, with 11 bases between them. Germline V gene sequence: CDR1 SQVTM, CDR2 ANQGSEA. This CDR3 reads CSVVSRDTGELFF. CDR3 coding DNA: TGCAGCGTTGTCTCCAGGGATACCGGGGAGCTGTTTTTT.

This clonotype was counted only a few times. The gene calls are TRBV25-1 and TRBJ1-2, with a tentative D call TRBD1 (5 bases). Germline CDR1 reads MGHDK; CDR2 reads SYGVNS. Trimming removed 2 bases from V and 1 base from J, with 8 bases in between. The CDR3 extends over 14 amino acids. The CDR3 DNA reads TGTGCCAGCAGTGAAACAGGTTTTAACTATGGCTACACCTTC. This encodes CASSETGFNYGYTF.

This chain links TRBV24-1 with TRBJ2-3, with a tentative D call TRBD2 (5 bases). Trimming removed 0 bases at V and 2 bases at J, with 11 bases between. This CDR3 region has 16 residues. From germline, CDR1 is KGHDR and CDR2 SFDVKD. The CDR3 DNA reads as TGTGCCACCAGTGATTTGCGGAAGGACTTCACAGATACGCAGTATTTT. This encodes CATSDLRKDFTDTQYF.

V usage is TRBV7-2 and J usage is TRBJ2-7; D unresolved. This CDR3 has 13 residues. The germline gives CDR1 SGHTA, CDR2 FQGNSA. The V gene lost 5 bases and the J gene lost 0 bases, with 8 bases spanning the gap. In DNA form, the CDR3 reads TGTGCCAGCAGCGCTACTACCTCCTACGAGCAGTACTTC. Residues: CASSATTSYEQYF.

The chain recombines TRBV20-1 with TRBJ2-7; D might be TRBD2 (5 bases). The V end was cut by 3 bases, the J end by 3 bases, with 12 bases between. This CDR3 is 13 amino acids long. Germline V gene sequence: CDR1 DFQATT, CDR2 SNEGSKA (reference sequence). The CDR3 nucleotides are TGCAGTGCTAGTCGGTCTAGCATCTACGAGCAGTACTTC. Amino acid sequence: CSASRSSIYEQYF.

This clonotype was observed a handful of times. This chain connects TRBV29-1 to TRBJ2-4, with TRBD2 matching 11 bases. The DNA end is a closer match to TRBJ2-7, so the J assignment may be wrong. The CDR3 covers 13 residues. CDR1 is SQVTM, CDR2 ANQGSEA, per germline. CDR3 coding DNA: TGCAGCGTCGCTACTAGCGGGAGTGACGAGCAGTACTTC. Protein: CSVATSGSDEQYF.

The chain uses TRBV7-8 and TRBJ1-1; TRBD1 is a possible D gene (6 bases). The CDR3 runs 15 residues. Trimming shortened V by 0 bases and J by 11 bases, and 19 bases separated the two germline ends. The germline gives CDR1 SGHVS, CDR2 FQNEAQ. The CDR3 DNA sequence: TGTGCCAGCAGCTTAGCCGACGCCCTTACAGGGATCGCTTTCTTT. This sequence encodes CASSLADALTGIAFF.